Each of the 11 T cell receptor beta chains below was sequenced from the same sample in a study of blood T cell repertoires in COVID-19. Clones were read by immunoSEQ multiplex PCR, and TCRdb kept only the in-frame ones, dropping some. The sample consists of 80,000 or so clones, roughly 78% of them appearing once. What was sequenced was peripheral blood. The receptors shown here come from a man aged 55 to 70 with acute or convalescent COVID-19.

The CDR3 is CASSPRGQIFYEQYF. CDR3 DNA sequence: TGTGCCAGTAGTCCTAGGGGACAGATCTTCTACGAGCAGTACTTC. The chain combines TRBV19 with TRBJ2-7; 7 bases are shared with TRBD1. Germline trimming cut 5 bases from V and 3 bases from J; bases unmatched to any gene: 10. The germline CDR1 and CDR2 sequences are LNHDA and SQIVND (reference sequence). The CDR3 totals 15 residues. The full variable domain, with the rest looked up from reference TRBV19 and TRBJ2-7, is DGGITQSPKYLFRKEGQNVTLSCEQNLNHDAMYWYRQDPGQGLRLIYYSQIVNDFQKGDIAEGYSVSREKKESFPLTVTSAQKNPTAFYLCASSPRGQIFYEQYFGPGTRLTVT.

The V call is TRBV5-6, the J call TRBJ2-6, with D possibly matching TRBD2 (5 bases). The V gene's germline CDR1 is SGHDT and CDR2 YYEEEE. CDR3 length equals 18 residues. The V end was cut by 4 bases, the J end by 3 bases, with 20 bases between. The CDR3 spells CASSPRTGSSFGANVLTF. CDR3 sequence (DNA): TGTGCCAGCAGCCCGCGGACGGGAAGCTCCTTTGGGGCCAACGTCCTGACTTTC. The whole variable domain, remainder taken from reference TRBV5-6 and TRBJ2-6, is DAGVTQSPTHLIKTRGQQVTLRCSPKSGHDTVSWYQQALGQGPQFIFQYYEEEERQRGNFPDRFSGHQFPNYSSELNVNALLLGDSALYLCASSPRTGSSFGANVLTFGAGSRLTVL.

The V and J genes are TRBV28 and TRBJ1-2; D gene ambiguous. Germline V gives CDR1 MDHEN, CDR2 SYDVKM. V lost 6 bases, J lost 1 base, and 6 bases lay in between. The CDR3 extends over 12 amino acids. CDR3 sequence reads: CASSWSNYGYTF. The CDR3 nucleotides read TGTGCCAGCAGCTGGAGTAACTATGGCTACACCTTC.

The genes are TRBV7-2 and TRBJ1-5; 9 bases align to TRBD1. This CDR3 region has 14 residues. With 2 bases clipped from V and 6 bases from J, the junction kept 2 bases outside the gene matches. Germline CDR1 is SGHTA and CDR2 is FQGNSA. Here the CDR3 reads CASSLTTGGQPQHF. CDR3 in DNA: TGTGCCAGCAGCTTAACGACAGGGGGTCAGCCCCAGCATTTT.

This clone was counted a few times. This chain links TRBV6-5 with TRBJ2-7; 8 nucleotides agree with TRBD2. V trimming: 0 bases; J trimming: 6 bases; junction bases outside the gene matches: 7. In germline, CDR1 is MNHEY, CDR2 SVGAGI. This CDR3 contains 15 residues. In DNA, the CDR3 is TGTGCCAGCAGTTACTCGGGACTAGGGGTCCGCGAGCAGTACTTC. Translation: CASSYSGLGVREQYF.

The chain carries TRBV5-3 and TRBJ1-1; D is unclear. TRBV5-3 qualifies as an ORF whose function is uncertain. This CDR3 contains 15 residues. Trimming shortened V by 3 bases and J by 0 bases, and 12 bases separated the two germline ends. The CDR3 nucleotides read TGTGCCAGAAGCTCCCCACCAGTCATGAACACTGAAGCTTTCTTT. It yields the protein CARSSPPVMNTEAFF.

This chain joins TRBV7-9 and TRBJ1-1; D possibly corresponds to TRBD1 (6 bases). Trimming cost V 8 bases and J 0 bases, with 10 bases left between them. Per the germline V gene, CDR1 is SEHNR and CDR2 is FQNEAQ (reference sequence). The CDR3 runs 13 residues. The CDR3 nucleotides are TGTGCCAGCCAAGGACAGATGAACACTGAAGCTTTCTTT. Protein: CASQGQMNTEAFF.

The V gene is TRBV5-1, the J gene TRBJ1-2; TRBD1 aligns across 8 bases. The CDR3 totals 15 residues. With V trimmed by 0 bases and J by 4 bases, 5 bases remained unmatched. Looked up from germline, CDR1 is SGHRS and CDR2 is YFSETQ. DNA of the CDR3: TGCGCCAGCAGCTTGGATTCCGGGACAGGCTATGGCTACACCTTC. Translated: CASSLDSGTGYGYTF.

The chain is built from TRBV11-2 and TRBJ1-1; D perhaps matches TRBD1 (5 bases). V was shortened by 3 bases and J by 4 bases, with 12 bases between the two germline ends. The V gene's germline CDR1 is SGHAT and CDR2 FQNNGV. The CDR3 runs to 14 residues. The CDR3 loop reads CASSFNLGGTEAFF. The CDR3 DNA reads TGTGCCAGCAGCTTCAATTTGGGGGGCACTGAAGCTTTCTTT. The entire variable domain, with the rest obtained from reference TRBV11-2 and TRBJ1-1, is as follows: EAGVAQSPRYKIIEKRQSVAFWCNPISGHATLYWYQQILGQGPKLLIQFQNNGVVDDSQLPKDRFSAERLKGVDSTLKIQPAKLEDSAVYLCASSFNLGGTEAFFGQGTRLTVV.

The rearrangement joins TRBV7-2 to TRBJ2-7, with 9 nucleotides matching TRBD2. Germline assignment: CDR1 SGHTA and CDR2 FQGNSA. V trimming: 2 bases; J trimming: 0 bases; junction bases outside the gene matches: 5. The CDR3 is made up of 16 amino acids. The CDR3 DNA reads TGTGCCAGCAGCTTATATCTTAGCGGGAGCTCCTACGAGCAGTACTTC. This codes for CASSLYLSGSSYEQYF.

The chain employs TRBV19 and TRBJ1-4; D might be TRBD1 (6 bases). Germline V gives CDR1 LNHDA, CDR2 SQIVND (reference sequence). The CDR3 contains 17 residues. V lost 6 bases, J lost 5 bases, and 22 bases lay in between. CDR3 DNA: TGTGCCAGTAGAAGGGGGACATCTCCACTAGGCAATGAAAAACTGTTTTTT. Encoded protein: CASRRGTSPLGNEKLFF. The whole variable domain, remainder taken from reference TRBV19 and TRBJ1-4, is DGGITQSPKYLFRKEGQNVTLSCEQNLNHDAMYWYRQDPGQGLRLIYYSQIVNDFQKGDIAEGYSVSREKKESFPLTVTSAQKNPTAFYLCASRRGTSPLGNEKLFFGSGTQLSVL.